This section outlines one T cell receptor beta chain sequence together with its context. Germline V gives CDR1 SEHNR, CDR2 FQNEAQ (reference sequence). There are 13 residues in the CDR3. Trimming took 1 base from V and 3 from J, leaving 3 bases between them. The data were obtained in a study of early T cells in non-severe SARS-CoV-2 infection. About the research overall: Sequencing was performed on bulk RNA from unsorted whole blood, leaving chains unpaired.

TCRdb re-analysed the 5' RACE reads in MiXCR, keeping a single row per CDR3 protein. The repertoire holds about 50,000 distinct CDR3 sequences, with around 10% as singletons. The clonotype originates from an adult who was a healthcare worker with PCR-confirmed SARS-CoV-2 infection or an uninfected control (not recorded which). The source material was whole blood, sampled at baseline. V usage is TRBV7-9 and J usage is TRBJ2-2; D remains unclear. Written as DNA, the CDR3 is TGTGCCAGCAGCTTAGTTGACACCGGGGAGCTGTTTTTT. The encoded protein is CASSLVDTGELFF.